The 20 T cell receptor beta chains below all came from one sample that was sequenced in a study of T cell responses to AZD1222 COVID-19 vaccine. Clones were sequenced by immunoSEQ multiplex PCR, and TCRdb holds only the in-frame ones, with some missing. The top ten hold 0.55% of the sample, which has 250,000 or so clones, approximately 93% seen once. The source was peripheral blood, collected on day 0 of AZD1222 vaccination. These receptors all stem from an adult in good health.

The V gene is TRBV11-2, the J gene TRBJ2-3; TRBD1 matches at 7 bases. The CDR3 is 15 residues long. Germline CDR1 and CDR2: SGHAT and FQNNGV. The ends lost 5 bases at V and 10 bases at J; junction bases unmatched: 15. This chain's CDR3 is CASSTLSGGSAAQYF. Here the CDR3 DNA reads TGTGCCAGCAGCACGTTATCAGGGGGTAGCGCCGCGCAGTATTTT.

The gene calls are TRBV7-9 and TRBJ2-2, with no clear D. From germline, CDR1 is SEHNR and CDR2 FQNEAQ (reference sequence). Trimming removed 5 bases from V and 5 bases from J, with 15 bases in between. The CDR3 extends over 15 amino acids. CDR3 DNA sequence: TGTGCCAGCAGCCCTGGCCCTAGTGGAACCGGGGAGCTGTTTTTT. Translation: CASSPGPSGTGELFF.

The genes are TRBV4-1 and TRBJ1-5; tentatively, D is TRBD1 (5 bases). This CDR3 comprises 13 residues. Germline CDR1 MGHRA, CDR2 YSYEKL. V lost 8 bases to trimming and J lost 2 bases, with 10 bases between them. The CDR3, as DNA: TGCGCCAGCGGCAGGGATGGCAATCAGCCCCAGCATTTT. Translated: CASGRDGNQPQHF.

The V and J genes are TRBV19 and TRBJ2-1; D uncertain. The germline CDR1 and CDR2 sequences are LNHDA and SQIVND (reference sequence). The ends were cut back, 7 bases at V and 0 bases at J, with 13 bases in the middle. This CDR3 comprises 15 residues. For the CDR3, the DNA is TGTGCCAGTACCGCGGTCCGGAGCTCCTACAATGAGCAGTTCTTC. Its protein is CASTAVRSSYNEQFF.

This chain uses TRBV15 with TRBJ1-2; 7 bases line up with TRBD1. Trimming at V came to 1 base and at J to 6 bases, leaving 11 bases not matched to a gene. CDR3 length equals 16 residues. The V gene's germline CDR1 is LNHNV and CDR2 YYDKDF (reference sequence). CDR3 sequence (DNA): TGTGCCACCAGCAGAGCGGCCGGGACAGAGGGTGATGGCTACACCTTC. Its protein is CATSRAAGTEGDGYTF.

The chain carries TRBV28 and TRBJ1-4, with D perhaps matching TRBD1 (6 bases). The V gene's germline CDR1 is MDHEN and CDR2 SYDVKM. This CDR3 spans 13 amino acids. Trimming shortened V by 6 bases and J by 7 bases, and 12 bases separated the two germline ends. The CDR3 here is CASSPGDIEKLFF. CDR3 coding DNA: TGTGCCAGCAGCCCAGGGGACATTGAAAAACTGTTTTTT.

V usage is TRBV5-1 and J usage is TRBJ2-1, with 10 nucleotides matching TRBD2. This CDR3 is 16 amino acids long. The ends lost 4 bases at V and 0 bases at J; junction bases unmatched: 4. The germline V gene has CDR1 SGHRS and CDR2 YFSETQ. CDR3 sequence: CASSLASGSSYNEQFF. The CDR3 DNA follows: TGCGCCAGCAGCCTCGCTAGCGGGAGCTCCTACAATGAGCAGTTCTTC.

This chain connects TRBV7-8 to TRBJ1-1; D is uncertain. Trimming took 5 bases from V and 2 from J, leaving 9 bases between them. This CDR3 has 13 residues. Germline values: CDR1 SGHVS, CDR2 FQNEAQ. CDR3: CASSAQLNTEAFF. Here the CDR3 DNA reads TGTGCCAGCAGCGCTCAGTTAAACACTGAAGCTTTCTTT.

V and J are TRBV5-1 and TRBJ2-1; D ambiguous. CDR1 and CDR2 (germline): SGHRS, YFSETQ. The CDR3 has 15 amino acids. Trimming took off 3 bases at V and 2 bases at J, with 12 bases between the two ends. CDR3 sequence: CASSSSGPPYNEQFF. The DNA of the CDR3 is TGCGCCAGCAGCTCCTCGGGTCCCCCCTACAATGAGCAGTTCTTC.

This chain connects TRBV7-9 to TRBJ2-7, with TRBD1 as a possible D gene (5 bases). CDR1 and CDR2 (germline): SEHNR, FQNEAQ (reference sequence). With 5 bases removed from V and 3 bases from J, the gap between germline ends came to 17 bases. The CDR3 length is 15 residues. The CDR3 sequence: CASSNRTSRIYEQYF. The CDR3 DNA reads TGTGCCAGCAGCAACAGGACAAGTAGAATCTACGAGCAGTACTTC.

The chain is built from TRBV2 and TRBJ1-5; 7 bases match TRBD1. From germline, CDR1 is SNHLY and CDR2 FYNNEI. This CDR3 is built from 15 residues. V trimming: 0 bases; J trimming: 4 bases; junction bases outside the gene matches: 3. For the CDR3, the DNA is TGTGCCAGCAGTGAAGCGTCCAGGGGGAATCAGCCCCAGCATTTT. Protein: CASSEASRGNQPQHF.

The V call is TRBV27, the J call TRBJ1-5, with D possibly TRBD1 on 6 matching bases. The CDR3 contains 14 residues. Germline CDR1 MNHEY, CDR2 SMNVEV (reference sequence). The V end lost 2 bases, the J end lost 4 bases, and 9 bases lay between the germline ends. CDR3: CASSLGQGNQPQHF. CDR3 DNA sequence: TGTGCCAGCAGTTTAGGGCAGGGGAATCAGCCCCAGCATTTT.

The CDR3 is CASSLGSGRNYGYTF. DNA for the CDR3: TGTGCCAGCAGCTTAGGGTCAGGACGCAACTATGGCTACACCTTC. The V gene is TRBV7-9, the J gene TRBJ1-2, with D unresolved. CDR1 and CDR2 (germline): SEHNR, FQNEAQ (reference sequence). The CDR3 covers 15 residues. The V end lost 1 base, the J end lost 2 bases, and 11 bases lay between the germline ends.

A single count supports this clone. The chain is built from TRBV19 and TRBJ1-1; weak D call: TRBD1 (5 bases). V lost 3 bases to trimming and J lost 4 bases, with 12 bases between them. The CDR3 runs 14 residues. Germline V CDR1 and CDR2: LNHDA, SQIVND (reference sequence). CDR3 in DNA: TGTGCCAGTAGTATTCGAAGGGGAGGCACTGAAGCTTTCTTT. The encoded protein is CASSIRRGGTEAFF.

V usage is TRBV28 and J usage is TRBJ1-4; TRBD1 might be the D (6 bases). Germline-derived CDR1 and CDR2 are MDHEN and SYDVKM. CDR3 size: 14 residues. Trimming took 5 bases from V and 8 from J, leaving 15 bases between them. The CDR3 coding sequence is TGTGCCAGCAGTCTAGGGGGATTTAGGGAAAAACTGTTTTTT. The encoded protein is CASSLGGFREKLFF.

This chain links TRBV9 with TRBJ2-1, with 11 bases aligning to TRBD2. The germline gives CDR1 SGDLS, CDR2 YYNGEE. V lost 4 bases and J lost 6; bases outside the gene matches: 6. CDR3 length: 15 residues. The DNA of the CDR3 is TGTGCCAGCAGCAAAGGGACTAGCGGTTTCAATGAGCAGTTCTTC. Residues: CASSKGTSGFNEQFF.

The chain joins TRBV7-8 to TRBJ1-2; a weak D match, TRBD1 (6 bases). Trimming removed 5 bases at V and 7 bases at J, with 35 bases between. CDR1 is SGHVS, CDR2 FQNEAQ, per germline. The CDR3 loop spans 20 amino acids. CDR3 protein: CASSGSVSSGRGGNPRGYTF. In DNA, the CDR3 is TGTGCCAGCAGCGGATCGGTATCTTCAGGCAGGGGAGGCAATCCACGTGGCTACACCTTC. The variable domain in full, completed from reference TRBV7-8 and TRBJ1-2, reads GAGVSQSPRYKVAKRGQDVALRCDPISGHVSLFWYQQALGQGPEFLTYFQNEAQLDKSGLPSDRFFAERPEGSVSTLKIQRTQQEDSAVYLCASSGSVSSGRGGNPRGYTFGSGTRLTVV.

The rearrangement joins TRBV10-3 to TRBJ1-4, with 8 bases matching TRBD1. Unmatched junction bases numbered 7, after V lost 6 bases and J lost 7 bases. Germline assignment: CDR1 ENHRY and CDR2 SYGVKD. CDR3 length: 14 residues. The CDR3 coding sequence is TGTGCCATCAGACCCGGGACAGGCGCTGAAAAACTGTTTTTT. It translates to CAIRPGTGAEKLFF.

The V call is TRBV28, the J call TRBJ2-3; the D gene is possibly TRBD2 (5 bases). Germline CDR1 MDHEN, CDR2 SYDVKM. Trimming stripped 4 bases from V and 4 bases from J, with 9 bases between. CDR3 length equals 13 residues. Written as DNA, the CDR3 is TGTGCCAGCAGTTCCGGGATGGCAGATACGCAGTATTTT. Its protein is CASSSGMADTQYF. The whole variable domain, filled in from reference TRBV28 and TRBJ2-3, reads DVKVTQSSRYLVKRTGEKVFLECVQDMDHENMFWYRQDPGLGLRLIYFSYDVKMKEKGDIPEGYSVSREKKERFSLILESASTNQTSMYLCASSSGMADTQYFGPGTRLTVL.

V gene TRBV12-3 or TRBV12-4 combines with J gene TRBJ1-1, with a tentative D call TRBD1 (6 bases). The CDR3 is 13 residues long. V was clipped by 3 bases and J by 3 bases, with 8 bases between them. This chain's CDR3 is CASSLKGDTEAFF. The CDR3 nucleotides read TGTGCCAGCAGTTTGAAGGGGGACACTGAAGCTTTCTTT.